A selection of T cell receptor beta chains follows, all from one sample in a study of tumor-infiltrating lymphocytes in primary liver carcinoma. In TCRdb, the multiplex PCR reads were re-called with MiXCR into one record per CDR3 protein. The sample lists roughly 80,000 distinct CDR3 sequences; 69% were seen once. Input material: tumor-adjacent normal liver tissue. The receptors derive from a middle-aged man with primary liver carcinoma and hepatitis B virus infection. Both conserved end residues are part of each CDR3. The D gene is left open where the match is weak. Some rows have no size entry. The others give once, few or many, or a class for an expanded clone.

V gene	D gene	clone size	J gene	CDR3 protein	CDR3 DNA
TRBV19	TRBD2	NA	TRBJ2-7	CVSSYQAGTYEQYF	TGTGTCAGTAGTTATCAAGCGGGAACCTACGAGCAGTACTTC
TRBV11-1	NA	NA	TRBJ2-7	CASTRASSYEQYF	TGTGCCAGCACCAGGGCCTCCTCCTACGAGCAGTACTTC
TRBV10-3	NA	once	TRBJ2-6	CVISGSRGADSGANVLTF	TGTGTCATCAGTGGTTCGAGGGGGGCAGACTCTGGGGCCAACGTCCTGACTTTC
TRBV6-5	TRBD1	many	TRBJ1-3	CASRGQGASGNTIYF	TGTGCCAGCAGGGGGCAGGGGGCTTCGGGAAACACCATATATTTT
TRBV7-8	TRBD2	many	TRBJ2-3	CATLADTDTQYF	TGTGCCACCCTAGCGGACACAGATACGCAGTATTTT
TRBV12-3/TRBV12-4	NA	NA	TRBJ1-1	CANSLRTPNTEAFF	TGTGCCAACAGTTTACGTACACCGAACACTGAAGCTTTCTTT
TRBV2	NA	NA	TRBJ2-7	CANSENRAVSYERYF	TGTGCCAACAGTGAGAACAGGGCGGTCTCCTACGAGCGGTACTTC
TRBV5-1	NA	many	TRBJ2-7	CASSFGRGYEQYF	TGCGCCAGCAGCTTTGGCAGGGGCTACGAGCAGTACTTC
TRBV6-5	TRBD2	many	TRBJ2-1	CASRTSGYSYNEQFF	TGTGCCAGCAGGACTAGCGGGTACTCCTACAATGAGCAGTTCTTC
TRBV5-1	NA	NA	TRBJ2-2	CASSLSPPGELFF	TGCGCCAGCAGCTTGTCACCCCCCGGGGAGCTGTTTTTT
TRBV5-4	NA	once	TRBJ2-1	CTSILGEGSPIYNEQFF	TGTACTAGCATCTTGGGCGAGGGTTCGCCCATCTACAATGAGCAGTTCTTC
TRBV4-3	NA	NA	TRBJ2-2	CASSPQRSGELFF	TGCGCCAGCAGCCCCCAACGCTCCGGGGAGCTGTTTTTT
TRBV6-5	TRBD1	NA	TRBJ2-1	CASTDPGQCDNEQFF	TGTGCCAGTACCGACCCGGGACAGTGTGACAATGAGCAGTTCTTC
TRBV12-3/TRBV12-4	TRBD2	many	TRBJ2-2	CATGGLAGVFTGELFF	TGTGCCACCGGCGGACTAGCGGGAGTATTCACCGGGGAGCTGTTTTTT
TRBV7-6	NA	few	TRBJ2-7	CASSPPGRPQYF	TGTGCCAGCAGCCCCCCGGGCAGACCCCAGTACTTC
TRBV29-1	NA	NA	TRBJ1-1	CSIEYGGLPLNAEAFF	TGCAGCATTGAATATGGGGGCCTACCTTTGAACGCTGAAGCTTTCTTT
TRBV19	NA	NA	TRBJ1-4	CASSTGPYELFF	TGTGCCAGTAGTACCGGACCCTACGAGCTGTTTTTT